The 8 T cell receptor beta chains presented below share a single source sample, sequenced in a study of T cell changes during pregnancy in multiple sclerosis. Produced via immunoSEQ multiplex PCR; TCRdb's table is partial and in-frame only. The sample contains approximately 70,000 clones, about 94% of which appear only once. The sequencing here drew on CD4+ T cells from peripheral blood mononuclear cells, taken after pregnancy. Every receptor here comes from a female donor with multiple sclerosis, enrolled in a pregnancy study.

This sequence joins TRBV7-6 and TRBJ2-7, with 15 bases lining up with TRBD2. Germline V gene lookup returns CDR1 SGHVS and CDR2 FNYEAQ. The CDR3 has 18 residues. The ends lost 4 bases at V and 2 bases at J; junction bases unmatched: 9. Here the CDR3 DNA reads TGTGCCAGCAGCTCCTGGACTAGCGGGAGGGCGGCCACCTACGAGCAGTACTTC. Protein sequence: CASSSWTSGRAATYEQYF. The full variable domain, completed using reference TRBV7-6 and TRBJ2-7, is GAGVSQSPRYKVTKRGQDVALRCDPISGHVSLYWYRQALGQGPEFLTYFNYEAQQDKSGLPNDRFSAERPEGSISTLTIQRTEQRDSAMYRCASSSWTSGRAATYEQYFGPGTRLTVT.

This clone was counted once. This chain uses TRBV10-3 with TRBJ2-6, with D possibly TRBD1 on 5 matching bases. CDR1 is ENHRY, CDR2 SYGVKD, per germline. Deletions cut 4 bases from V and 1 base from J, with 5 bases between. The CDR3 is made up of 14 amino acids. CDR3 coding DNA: TGTGCCATCAGTGGACAGTCTGGGGCCAACGTCCTGACTTTC. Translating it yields CAISGQSGANVLTF.

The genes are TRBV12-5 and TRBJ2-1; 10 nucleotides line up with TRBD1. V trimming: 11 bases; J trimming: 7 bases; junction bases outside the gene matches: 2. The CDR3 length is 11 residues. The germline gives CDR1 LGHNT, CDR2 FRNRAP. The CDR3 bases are TGTGCTCCGGACAGGGGGAATGAGCAGTTCTTC. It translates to CAPDRGNEQFF.

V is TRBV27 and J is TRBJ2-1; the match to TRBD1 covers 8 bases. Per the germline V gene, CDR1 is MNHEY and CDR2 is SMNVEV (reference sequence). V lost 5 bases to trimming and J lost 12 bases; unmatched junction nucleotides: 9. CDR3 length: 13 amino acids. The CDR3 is CASSPIRGLGQFF. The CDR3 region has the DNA TGTGCCAGCAGTCCTATCAGGGGGCTGGGGCAGTTCTTC.

The CDR3 region is CASGGLEEGGQYF. As DNA, the CDR3 is TGTGCCAGCGGGGGACTAGAGGAAGGGGGGCAGTATTTT. The V call is TRBV2, the J call TRBJ2-3; TRBD2 agrees at 8 bases. The J segment lost 11 bases and the V segment lost 8 bases, leaving 12 bases of the junction unmatched. From germline, CDR1 is SNHLY and CDR2 FYNNEI. CDR3 length: 13 residues.

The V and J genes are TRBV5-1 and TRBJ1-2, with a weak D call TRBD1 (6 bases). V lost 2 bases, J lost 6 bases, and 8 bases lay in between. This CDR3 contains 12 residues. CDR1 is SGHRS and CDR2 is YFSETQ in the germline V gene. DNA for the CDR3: TGCGCCAGCAGCTTCAACAGGGATGGCTACACCTTC. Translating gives CASSFNRDGYTF.

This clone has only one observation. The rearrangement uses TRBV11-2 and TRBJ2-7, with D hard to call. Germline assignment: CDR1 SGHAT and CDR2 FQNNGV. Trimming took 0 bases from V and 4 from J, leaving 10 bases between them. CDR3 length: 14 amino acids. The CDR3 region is CASSLDRSLYEQYF. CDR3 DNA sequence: TGTGCCAGCAGCTTAGATAGGAGCCTTTACGAGCAGTACTTC.

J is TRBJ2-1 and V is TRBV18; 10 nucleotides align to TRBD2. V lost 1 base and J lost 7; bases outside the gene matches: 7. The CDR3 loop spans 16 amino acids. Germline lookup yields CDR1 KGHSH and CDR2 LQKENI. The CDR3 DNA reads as TGTGCCAGCTCACCACAGCGGGCTAGCGGGAGTAATGAGCAGTTCTTC. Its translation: CASSPQRASGSNEQFF.